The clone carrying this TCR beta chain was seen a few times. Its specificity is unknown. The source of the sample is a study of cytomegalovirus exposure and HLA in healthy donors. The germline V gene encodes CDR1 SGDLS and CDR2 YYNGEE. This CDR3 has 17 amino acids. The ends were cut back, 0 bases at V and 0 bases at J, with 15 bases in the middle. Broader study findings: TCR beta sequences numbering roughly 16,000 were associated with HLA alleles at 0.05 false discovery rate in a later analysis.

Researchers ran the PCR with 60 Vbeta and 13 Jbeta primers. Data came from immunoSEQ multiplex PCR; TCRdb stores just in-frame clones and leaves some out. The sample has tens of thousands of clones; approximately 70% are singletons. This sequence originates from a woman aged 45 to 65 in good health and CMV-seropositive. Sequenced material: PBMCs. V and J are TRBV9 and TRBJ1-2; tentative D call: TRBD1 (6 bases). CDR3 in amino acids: CASSVEPTGTSNYGYTF. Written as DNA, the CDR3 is TGTGCCAGCAGCGTAGAGCCCACCGGGACATCTAACTATGGCTACACCTTC. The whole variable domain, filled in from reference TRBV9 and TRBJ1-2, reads DSGVTQTPKHLITATGQRVTLRCSPRSGDLSVYWYQQSLDQGLQFLIQYYNGEERAKGNILERFSAQQFPDLHSELNLSSLELGDSALYFCASSVEPTGTSNYGYTFGSGTRLTVV.